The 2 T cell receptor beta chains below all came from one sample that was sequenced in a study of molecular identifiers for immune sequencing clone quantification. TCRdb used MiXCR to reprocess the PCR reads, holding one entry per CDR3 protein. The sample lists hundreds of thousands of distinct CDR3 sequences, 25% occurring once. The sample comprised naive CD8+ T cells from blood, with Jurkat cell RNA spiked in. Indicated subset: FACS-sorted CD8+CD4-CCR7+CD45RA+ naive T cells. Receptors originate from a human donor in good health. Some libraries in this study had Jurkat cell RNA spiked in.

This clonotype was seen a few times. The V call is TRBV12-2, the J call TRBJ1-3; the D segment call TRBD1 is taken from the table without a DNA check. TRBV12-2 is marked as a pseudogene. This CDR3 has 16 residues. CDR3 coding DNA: TGTGCAAGTCGCCACCCTGACAGCCCCTCTGGAAACACCATATATTTT. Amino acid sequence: CASRHPDSPSGNTIYF.

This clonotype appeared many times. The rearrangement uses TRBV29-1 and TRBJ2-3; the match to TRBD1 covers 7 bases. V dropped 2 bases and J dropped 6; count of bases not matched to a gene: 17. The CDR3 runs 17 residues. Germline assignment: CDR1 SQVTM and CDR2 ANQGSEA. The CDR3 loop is CSVEKDGNRGPVDTQYF. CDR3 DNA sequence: TGCAGCGTTGAAAAGGATGGCAACAGGGGCCCTGTGGATACGCAGTATTTT.